This T cell receptor (beta chain) originates from a study of blood T cell repertoires in COVID-19 (dated by TCRdb to between 2020 and 2021). For context, the study as a whole: Collaborator samples came from the United States, Italy and Spain and covered acute and convalescent phases of COVID-19. Deeply sampled blood TCRbeta repertoires from subjects exposed to, actively infected with, or recovered from COVID-19 were included in the dataset. Samples came from the ongoing ImmuneRACE study (first 160 participants) plus 1,254 subjects from 6 global collaborators. Sample metadata almost always included a de-identified subject ID, COVID-19 status, age in years and sex. Where available, HLA class I and class II types were taken from metadata supplied by the sample provider and were not determined by assay-based typing. The prospective study material was composed of cDNA or gDNA derived from T cells, B-cell-depleted T cells, or PBMCs. The repertoires were released in a freely available public database intended as a resource for research on the immune response to SARS-CoV-2.

Participants in the prospective study were aged 18 to 89 years, lived in some 24 United States geographic areas, and enrolled through a virtual design. In the prospective study, cohorts were assigned on the basis of participant-reported clinical history obtained from a screening survey and a study questionnaire. Recovered participants in ImmuneRACE Cohort 3 were defined as having two consecutive negative NP/OP PCR tests, clearance from a healthcare professional, or resolution of symptoms. In the prospective study, mobile phlebotomists collected whole blood, serum and a nasopharyngeal or oropharyngeal swab from each participant. Prospective study participants could optionally give additional blood draws and questionnaires over an approximately two-month period. Before DNA extraction, prospective study blood samples were shipped either frozen or at room temperature. A word on this clone: No antigen is known for it. Base qualities are not provided; no much larger clone lies one nucleotide away.

TCRbeta CDR3 regions were amplified from genomic DNA using the immunoSEQ Assay, a bias-controlled multiplex PCR. As for the authors' bioinformatics: Nucleated cell counts per sample were estimated from amplification of reference gene primers within the assay. To quantify the absolute abundance of each unique TCRbeta CDR3 rearrangement, sequence reads were collapsed and filtered. For each sample, productive Simpson clonality was calculated as the square root of Simpson's diversity index across productive rearrangements. TCRdb limited this immuneACCESS table to in-frame rearrangements with V and J called. A share of clones is missing; checked studies link under half to unresolved V genes, and the rest is unexplained. Clonal size and the V and J genes are those of that table, whereas D and trimming came from the DNA. Here the sample has around 200,000 clones; 88% occur a single time. Just over 2.5% of the sample rests with the top ten.

The full study reports these points: How much clinical and demographic metadata was included differed by source and by participant, and the metadata was provided uncurated.

The sequenced sample was PBMCs or T cells enriched from blood (not recorded which). The origin of this receptor is a young woman who had recovered from COVID-19.

The CDR3 region reads CASSIDSPEAFF. The base sequence is TGTGCCAGCAGTATCGACAGTCCTGAAGCTTTCTTT. The sequence is built from TRBV7-9 and TRBJ1-1, and possibly TRBD1, on 5 matching bases. From the germline V gene (reference sequence), CDR1 is SEHNR and CDR2 is FQNEAQ. Deletion took 6 bases off V and 6 bases off J, with a span of 11 bases between the germline ends. The CDR3 contains 12 residues, cysteine and phenylalanine counted. Here the CDR3 DNA is all that survives: 36 bases in frame from base 1.